The 19 T cell receptor beta chains below all came from one sample that was sequenced in a study of blood T cells in healthy people across ages. Through a sample-barcoded 5' primer and a J-beta primer mix, a second PCR was run for roughly 7 to 11 cycles. Using its own MiXCR run on the 5' RACE reads, TCRdb lists one record per CDR3 protein. The sample has 1.5 million to 2 million distinct CDR3 sequences; roughly 32% are singletons. The sequenced material came from blood. These receptor sequences come from a woman in her twenties or thirties in good health.

The chain links TRBV20-1 to TRBJ2-4, with 7 bases identical to TRBD1. Germline trimming cut 5 bases from V and 6 bases from J; bases unmatched to any gene: 10. The CDR3 extends over 14 amino acids. Germline values: CDR1 DFQATT, CDR2 SNEGSKA (reference sequence). The CDR3 sequence is CSAEPGQKGNIQYF. CDR3 sequence (DNA): TGCAGTGCTGAACCGGGACAGAAAGGAAACATTCAGTACTTC.

On this clonotype itself: A junction end diverges from the germline sequence, so it may reflect a read error. The chain is built from TRBV30 and TRBJ2-5; TRBD2 agrees at 14 bases. The assigned J gene may be wrong: the sequence end matches TRBJ2-7 better. The CDR3 contains 16 residues. Germline CDR1 and CDR2: GTSNPN and SVGIG (reference sequence). In DNA form, the CDR3 reads TGTGTCTGGAGTGTAGGGACTAGCGGGAGTACCCACGAGCAGTACTTC. This translates into CVWSVGTSGSTHEQYF.

The chain employs TRBV30 and TRBJ2-3, with 10 bases aligning to TRBD2. This CDR3 has 15 amino acids. Germline V lookup: CDR1 GTSNPN, CDR2 SVGIG (reference sequence). Trimming at V came to 1 base and at J to 3 bases, leaving 4 bases not matched to a gene. The CDR3: CAWSGQRGGTDTQYF. Written as DNA, the CDR3 is TGTGCCTGGAGTGGTCAGCGGGGGGGGACAGATACGCAGTATTTT.

This clonotype showed up just once. The chain uses TRBV7-3 and TRBJ1-1, with D maybe TRBD1 (6 bases). The CDR3 extends over 15 amino acids. The V gene's germline CDR1 is SGHTA and CDR2 FQGTGA. V was pared by 6 bases and J by 1 base, with 15 bases between. CDR3 nucleotide sequence: TGTGCCAGCAGTTCACAGGGTTTACAGAACACTGAAGCTTTCTTT. It yields the protein CASSSQGLQNTEAFF. Full variable domain (remainder filled in from reference TRBV7-3 and TRBJ1-1): GAGVSQTPSNKVTEKGKYVELRCDPISGHTALYWYRQSLGQGPEFLIYFQGTGAADDSGLPNDRFFAVRPEGSVSTLKIQRTERGDSAVYLCASSSQGLQNTEAFFGQGTRLTVV.

This clonotype has just a few counts. The chain employs TRBV12-3 or TRBV12-4 and TRBJ2-7; 10 positions match TRBD2. The CDR3 has 16 residues. Trimming cost V 7 bases and J 6 bases; bases outside gene matches: 15. CDR3: CASTGAGASGRGEQYF. As DNA, the CDR3 is TGTGCCAGCACCGGAGCTGGGGCTAGCGGGAGAGGCGAGCAGTACTTC.

The chain joins TRBV6-1 to TRBJ2-5; D is possibly TRBD1 or TRBD2 (5 bases each). CDR1 and CDR2 (germline): MNHNS, SASEGT. The ends were cut back, 1 base at V and 4 bases at J, with 16 bases in the middle. The CDR3 is 16 residues long. CDR3 DNA: TGTGCCAGCAGTGAAGGGGTCCGCCTTGGGGGAGAGACCCAGTACTTC. Translated: CASSEGVRLGGETQYF.

CDR3 coding DNA: TGTGCCAGCAGTGCGGGACAGGGGGCCATCTATGGCTACACCTTC. Translating it yields CASSAGQGAIYGYTF. The V gene is TRBV27, the J gene TRBJ1-2, with TRBD1 matching 12 bases. This CDR3 is built from 15 residues. CDR1 is MNHEY, CDR2 SMNVEV, per germline (reference sequence). The V segment lost 5 bases and the J segment 4 bases; nucleotides outside the gene matches: 5.

This chain connects TRBV7-3 to TRBJ2-2; the D gene is possibly TRBD2 (5 bases). Germline V lookup: CDR1 SGHTA, CDR2 FQGTGA. Between the trimmed V and J ends, which lost 5 bases and 6 bases, there was a span of 22 bases. The CDR3 totals 17 residues. In DNA form, the CDR3 reads TGTGCCAGCAGCCCCGATCTTACGCGGGCAAACGCCGGGGAGCTGTTTTTT. The encoded protein is CASSPDLTRANAGELFF.

The genes are TRBV10-3 and TRBJ1-2; 7 nucleotides agree with TRBD1. Germline-derived CDR1 and CDR2 are ENHRY and SYGVKD. V was pared by 6 bases and J by 5 bases, with 12 bases of the junction left unmatched. The CDR3 runs to 15 residues. The CDR3 nucleotides are TGTGCCATCAGCGAGGGGGCGCGACGAGGGTATGGCTACACCTTC. Translation gives CAISEGARRGYGYTF.

This chain links TRBV5-1 with TRBJ1-6; D call uncertain. The CDR3 sequence is 16 residues long. Germline CDR1 is SGHRS and CDR2 is YFSETQ. V was pared by 4 bases and J by 7 bases, with 18 bases between. The chain's CDR3 is CASSPTNGPLNSPLHF. As DNA, the CDR3 is TGCGCCAGCAGCCCGACGAACGGACCCCTCAATTCACCCCTCCACTTT. Supplemented by reference TRBV5-1 and TRBJ1-6, the full variable domain reads KAGVTQTPRYLIKTRGQQVTLSCSPISGHRSVSWYQQTPGQGLQFLFEYFSETQRNKGNFPGRFSGRQFSNSRSEMNVSTLELGDSALYLCASSPTNGPLNSPLHFGNGTRLTVT.

This chain joins TRBV19 and TRBJ1-1, with unresolved D. The V end was cut by 7 bases, the J end by 4 bases, with 16 bases between. Germline CDR1 reads LNHDA; CDR2 reads SQIVND (reference sequence). The CDR3 totals 14 residues. The CDR3, as DNA: TGTGCCAGTACCGACCTTCTGGGGAGCACTGAAGCTTTCTTT. The encoded protein is CASTDLLGSTEAFF.

The chain couples TRBV4-1 to TRBJ2-2; tentatively, D is TRBD1 or TRBD2 (5 bases each). Trimming pared 2 bases from V and 4 bases from J, leaving 14 bases between. CDR3 size: 16 residues. The germline gives CDR1 MGHRA, CDR2 YSYEKL. In nucleotides, the CDR3 is TGCGCCAGCAGCCAACTTCCTAGAGGGGTCACCGGGGAGCTGTTTTTT. This sequence encodes CASSQLPRGVTGELFF.

The V and J genes are TRBV28 and TRBJ2-7; 12 nucleotides align to TRBD2. V shed 6 bases and J 2 bases; nucleotides not matched to a gene: 11. Germline V gives CDR1 MDHEN, CDR2 SYDVKM. The CDR3 consists of 17 residues. The CDR3 loop is CASRTYGLAGGTYEQYF. Written as DNA, the CDR3 is TGTGCCAGCAGGACGTATGGCCTAGCGGGAGGGACCTACGAGCAGTACTTC.

The V and J genes are TRBV3-1 and TRBJ2-1; 10 positions agree with TRBD1. The germline V gene encodes CDR1 LGHDT and CDR2 YNNKEL (reference sequence). The trim removed 3 bases at V and 7 bases at J, leaving 6 bases unmatched. The CDR3 totals 15 residues. The CDR3 loop reads CASSQLDRGMNEQFF. DNA for the CDR3: TGTGCCAGCAGCCAGCTGGACAGGGGGATGAATGAGCAGTTCTTC.

The sample holds a few counts of this clonotype. The rearrangement links TRBV3-1 to TRBJ2-7; TRBD2 agrees at 7 bases. The germline V gene encodes CDR1 LGHDT and CDR2 YNNKEL (reference sequence). Trimming took 0 bases from V and 3 from J; bases not matched to a gene: 11. The CDR3 has 17 amino acids. CDR3 nucleotide sequence: TGTGCCAGCAGCCAAGAACGGCTAGCGGCAGAGGTCTACGAGCAGTACTTC. Protein product: CASSQERLAAEVYEQYF.

The CDR3 sequence is CASSYSQPVWGGGEQYF. The CDR3 DNA sequence: TGTGCCAGCAGTTACTCCCAACCGGTATGGGGGGGAGGCGAGCAGTACTTC. This chain uses TRBV6-5 with TRBJ2-5, with 7 nucleotides matching TRBD2. The end of the DNA is better explained by TRBJ2-7, so the J call may be wrong. The CDR3 covers 17 residues. Germline V gene sequence: CDR1 MNHEY, CDR2 SVGAGI.

With respect to this clonotype: At one boundary the junction diverges from the germline segment, which might be a read error. This chain uses TRBV20-1 with TRBJ2-7; TRBD2 is a possible D gene (7 bases). The CDR3 runs to 15 residues. Germline V gene sequence: CDR1 DFQATT, CDR2 SNEGSKA (reference sequence). The CDR3 bases are TGCAGTGCTACTCCGAGGGGGGGCAGGGTCTACGAACAGTACTTC. As protein: CSATPRGGRVYEQYF.

The V and J genes are TRBV7-9 and TRBJ1-2, with D perhaps TRBD1 (5 bases). This CDR3 comprises 16 residues. V was pared by 2 bases and J by 8 bases, with 21 bases between. Germline-derived CDR1 and CDR2 are SEHNR and FQNEAQ (reference sequence). CDR3 residues: CASSLFPQGEPGGYTF. The CDR3, as DNA: TGTGCCAGCAGCTTATTTCCGCAGGGAGAGCCAGGCGGCTACACCTTC.

This clonotype has just a few counts. The rearrangement links TRBV2 to TRBJ2-1, with no clear D. The CDR3 spans 16 residues. The V gene lost 1 base and the J gene lost 0 bases, with 10 bases spanning the gap. Germline CDR1 and CDR2: SNHLY and FYNNEI. CDR3 in amino acids: CASSEGWSSSYNEQFF. The CDR3 DNA reads TGTGCCAGCAGTGAAGGGTGGAGTAGCTCCTACAATGAGCAGTTCTTC.